One sample yielded the 30 T cell receptor beta chains listed below, sequenced in a study of T-cell memory formation after mild COVID-19. TCRdb recomputed calls from the 5' RACE reads with MiXCR, one row per CDR3 protein. Of fewer than 15,000 distinct CDR3 sequences listed, approximately 15% are singletons. The sequenced sample was PBMCs or a T cell subset sorted from them (not recorded which). These receptors were taken from a man younger than 30 who had mild COVID-19 (a few samples of this study predate the infection). Cell type and time point are not known.

This clonotype appeared many times. This chain joins TRBV6-6 and TRBJ2-5; D uncertain. V shed 6 bases and J shed 2 bases, with 1 base lying between them. CDR1 and CDR2 (germline): MNHNY, SVGAGI (reference sequence). CDR3 length: 10 residues. CDR3 region: CASRQETQYF. CDR3 in DNA: TGTGCCAGCAGACAAGAGACCCAGTACTTC.

The chain recombines TRBV7-2 with TRBJ2-1; 8 nucleotides match TRBD2. Germline lookup yields CDR1 SGHTA and CDR2 FQGNSA. This CDR3 region has 16 residues. V trimming: 1 base; J trimming: 9 bases; junction bases outside the gene matches: 11. This CDR3 reads CASSLGSGGGLGEQFF. The CDR3 nucleotides are TGTGCCAGCAGCTTAGGGTCTGGCGGGGGGCTCGGTGAGCAGTTCTTC.

This clonotype was recorded only once. This CDR3 is CASSRRTGQETQYF. In nucleotides, the CDR3 is TGTGCCAGCAGCCGTCGAACAGGGCAAGAGACCCAGTACTTC. The chain joins TRBV11-3 to TRBJ2-5; D is perhaps TRBD1 (6 bases). Germline assignment: CDR1 SGHNT and CDR2 YENEEA. Trimming left V 5 bases short and J 2 bases short, with 12 bases between. The CDR3 is 14 residues long.

This clonotype was counted ten times or more. The rearrangement uses TRBV27 and TRBJ2-7, with TRBD1 matching 8 bases. Germline values: CDR1 MNHEY, CDR2 SMNVEV (reference sequence). The J segment lost 3 bases and the V segment lost 5 bases, leaving 6 bases of the junction unmatched. CDR3 length equals 14 residues. The CDR3 is CASSRSGQGYEQYF. The CDR3 DNA is TGTGCCAGCAGTCGCTCCGGACAGGGCTACGAGCAGTACTTC.

This clonotype was observed at least ten times. The chain uses TRBV7-3 and TRBJ1-1, with 7 bases aligning to TRBD1. The CDR3 spans 13 residues. The V and J ends lost 5 bases and 5 bases, in that order; junction bases with no gene match: 5. Germline CDR1 and CDR2: SGHTA and FQGTGA. As DNA, the CDR3 is TGTGCCAGCAGCAGGGGGCTTAATACTGAAGCTTTCTTT. Translated, it gives CASSRGLNTEAFF.

This clonotype was counted ten times or more. The rearrangement links TRBV15 to TRBJ1-5; D is undetermined. The germline gives CDR1 LNHNV, CDR2 YYDKDF (reference sequence). V was clipped by 0 bases and J by 0 bases, with 6 bases between them. The length of the CDR3 is 15 residues. CDR3 DNA: TGTGCCACCAGCAGAGATCTGTATAGCAATCAGCCCCAGCATTTT. Protein sequence: CATSRDLYSNQPQHF.

This clonotype appeared a few times. This chain connects TRBV12-3 or TRBV12-4 to TRBJ1-2; a weak D match, TRBD1 (6 bases). V lost 3 bases, J lost 8 bases, and 31 bases lay in between. This CDR3 has 19 amino acids. The CDR3 spells CASSFPPRDRKICIGGYTF. In DNA form, the CDR3 reads TGTGCCAGCAGTTTCCCCCCTCGAGACAGGAAAATATGTATTGGGGGCTACACCTTC.

This clonotype was recorded many times. The chain joins TRBV27 to TRBJ2-6; D is unclear. The CDR3 is 14 amino acids. V lost 6 bases and J lost 4, with 10 bases in between. Per germline, CDR1 MNHEY and CDR2 SMNVEV (reference sequence). CDR3: CASSHPVGANVLTF. In nucleotides, the CDR3 is TGTGCCAGCAGCCACCCGGTGGGGGCCAACGTCCTGACTTTC.

Many counts were recorded for this clonotype. J is TRBJ1-5 and V is TRBV4-2; D gene unclear. Germline V gives CDR1 LGHNA, CDR2 YNFKEQ. There are 16 residues in the CDR3. Trimming took 1 base from V and 6 from J, leaving 16 bases between them. CDR3 sequence reads: CASSQGPVWGSQPQHF. The DNA of the CDR3 is TGTGCCAGCAGCCAAGGCCCCGTGTGGGGTAGTCAGCCCCAGCATTTT.

The J gene is TRBJ2-1, the V gene TRBV7-8, with D possibly being TRBD1 (6 bases). From germline, CDR1 is SGHVS and CDR2 FQNEAQ. The CDR3 extends over 17 amino acids. Trimming stripped 2 bases from V and 2 bases from J, with 16 bases between. The CDR3 region is CASSLFRDEGAYNEQFF. CDR3 DNA: TGTGCCAGCAGCTTATTCCGGGACGAGGGGGCCTACAATGAGCAGTTCTTC.

The chain recombines TRBV2 with TRBJ1-1, with a weak D call TRBD1 (5 bases). Trimming left V 4 bases short and J 5 bases short, with 8 bases between. Germline V CDR1 and CDR2: SNHLY, FYNNEI. CDR3 length: 12 amino acids. Here the CDR3 DNA reads TGTGCCAGCAGTGCCTCAGGGACTGAAGCTTTCTTT. Translated: CASSASGTEAFF.

J is TRBJ2-2 and V is TRBV5-1; D is undetermined. CDR3 length: 15 residues. Trimming took 6 bases from V and 0 from J, leaving 12 bases between them. Per the germline V gene, CDR1 is SGHRS and CDR2 is YFSETQ. CDR3: CASKLDVANTGELFF. DNA for the CDR3: TGCGCCAGCAAGCTTGACGTCGCGAACACCGGGGAGCTGTTTTTT. The full variable domain, its missing parts supplied by reference TRBV5-1 and TRBJ2-2, is KAGVTQTPRYLIKTRGQQVTLSCSPISGHRSVSWYQQTPGQGLQFLFEYFSETQRNKGNFPGRFSGRQFSNSRSEMNVSTLELGDSALYLCASKLDVANTGELFFGEGSRLTVL.

This clonotype was counted a few times. The chain couples TRBV7-3 to TRBJ2-3; 8 bases are shared with TRBD2. Trimming took 2 bases from V and 2 from J; bases not matched to a gene: 12. Germline-derived CDR1 and CDR2 are SGHTA and FQGTGA. The length of the CDR3 is 18 residues. CDR3 coding DNA: TGTGCCAGCAGCTTATACGGGGGGGCTCGAAGGTCCACAGATACGCAGTATTTT. Protein sequence: CASSLYGGARRSTDTQYF.

This clonotype was counted ten times or more. The chain couples TRBV7-6 to TRBJ1-6; D call uncertain. CDR1 SGHVS and CDR2 FNYEAQ come from the germline V gene. CDR3 size: 13 residues. Trimming took off 6 bases at V and 10 bases at J, with 13 bases between the two ends. In nucleotides, the CDR3 is TGTGCCAGCAGTCCCTCTTTGGGATCACCCCTCCACTTT. Its translation is CASSPSLGSPLHF.

This clonotype was observed at least ten times. One end of the junction fails to match germline, which may point to a read error. V and J are TRBV7-7 and TRBJ2-3, with D perhaps matching TRBD1 (6 bases). The CDR3 length is 16 residues. Germline V lookup: CDR1 SSHAT, CDR2 FNYEAQ (reference sequence). Here the CDR3 DNA reads TGTGCTAGCAGCTTAGGCTCTGGGGGCACAACAGATACGCAGTATTTT. Translation: CASSLGSGGTTDTQYF. Full variable domain (outside the CDR3, taken from reference TRBV7-7 and TRBJ2-3): GAGVSQSPRYKVTKRGQDVTLRCDPISSHATLYWYQQALGQGPEFLTYFNYEAQPDKSGLPSDRFSAERPEGSISTLTIQRTEQRDSAMYRCASSLGSGGTTDTQYFGPGTRLTVL.

The rearrangement joins TRBV20-1 to TRBJ2-7; D is possibly TRBD1 (5 bases). The CDR3 runs 14 residues. V gave up 2 bases and J gave up 0 bases, with 11 bases separating them. Germline assignment: CDR1 DFQATT and CDR2 SNEGSKA (reference sequence). CDR3 sequence reads: CSARNRSYSYEQYF. The CDR3, as DNA: TGCAGTGCTAGAAACAGGTCGTACTCCTACGAGCAGTACTTC.

J is TRBJ1-1 and V is TRBV30; maybe TRBD1 (5 bases). Deletions cut 2 bases from V and 5 bases from J, with 9 bases between. CDR1 is GTSNPN and CDR2 is SVGIG in the germline V gene (reference sequence). The CDR3 consists of 12 residues. CDR3 loop: CAWSPGGTEAFF. Here the CDR3 DNA reads TGTGCCTGGAGTCCCGGGGGGACTGAAGCTTTCTTT.

This clonotype was seen at least ten times. The chain is built from TRBV7-3 and TRBJ2-1; D unresolved. Trimming shortened V by 2 bases and J by 2 bases, and 13 bases separated the two germline ends. From germline, CDR1 is SGHTA and CDR2 FQGTGA. The CDR3 sequence is 16 residues long. CDR3: CASSLGRAVPYNEQFF. CDR3 bases: TGTGCCAGCAGCTTAGGTAGGGCAGTGCCCTACAATGAGCAGTTCTTC. Full variable domain (missing parts from reference TRBV7-3 and TRBJ2-1): GAGVSQTPSNKVTEKGKYVELRCDPISGHTALYWYRQSLGQGPEFLIYFQGTGAADDSGLPNDRFFAVRPEGSVSTLKIQRTERGDSAVYLCASSLGRAVPYNEQFFGPGTRLTVL.

This clonotype was recorded many times. The chain recombines TRBV7-3 with TRBJ2-1; either TRBD1 or TRBD2 may supply D (7 bases each). Germline V gives CDR1 SGHTA, CDR2 FQGTGA. The CDR3 has 15 residues. The ends were cut back, 2 bases at V and 3 bases at J, with 11 bases in the middle. CDR3 sequence: CASSLAGGVYNEQFF. The CDR3 nucleotides read TGTGCCAGCAGCTTAGCAGGGGGGGTCTACAATGAGCAGTTCTTC.

CDR3 loop: CASSSLAGGPEDTQYF. The CDR3 nucleotides read TGTGCCAGCAGCTCGCTAGCGGGGGGGCCGGAAGATACGCAGTATTTT. V and J are TRBV28 and TRBJ2-3, with 12 bases lining up with TRBD2. This CDR3 is built from 16 residues. In germline, CDR1 is MDHEN, CDR2 SYDVKM. V gave up 6 bases and J gave up 5 bases; unmatched junction bases: 9.

This clonotype came up many times. The chain joins TRBV7-2 to TRBJ1-1; D uncertain. The germline V and J ends were trimmed by 1 base and 6 bases, with 6 bases remaining between them. Germline V gives CDR1 SGHTA, CDR2 FQGNSA. The length of the CDR3 is 12 residues. This CDR3 is CASSLVGAEAFF. The CDR3 nucleotides are TGTGCCAGCAGCTTAGTAGGCGCTGAAGCTTTCTTT.

The chain is built from TRBV9 and TRBJ1-3; no definite D call. The germline gives CDR1 SGDLS, CDR2 YYNGEE. V was clipped by 4 bases and J by 2 bases, with 13 bases between them. This CDR3 comprises 15 residues. Here the CDR3 reads CASSPTPGTGNTIYF. The CDR3 DNA is TGTGCCAGCAGCCCGACCCCGGGGACTGGAAACACCATATATTTT.

The V gene is TRBV7-2, the J gene TRBJ2-5, with 13 bases matching TRBD2. Losses at the gene ends were 5 bases for V and 7 bases for J; bases not matched to a gene: 10. This CDR3 has 16 amino acids. The germline gives CDR1 SGHTA, CDR2 FQGNSA. CDR3 DNA: TGTGCCAGCAGCCAAGGGCCCCGACTAGCGGGGGGGACCCAGTACTTC. Its translation is CASSQGPRLAGGTQYF.

J is TRBJ1-5 and V is TRBV6-6; D gene unclear. Germline V gene sequence: CDR1 MNHNY, CDR2 SVGAGI (reference sequence). Trimming took 3 bases from V and 7 from J, leaving 16 bases between them. This CDR3 has 15 amino acids. CDR3 in amino acids: CASSYWQEGFQPQHF. Written as DNA, the CDR3 is TGTGCCAGCAGTTATTGGCAGGAAGGTTTCCAGCCCCAGCATTTT.

This clonotype was observed many times. This chain connects TRBV7-2 to TRBJ1-5; 12 bases align to TRBD1. The CDR3 is 20 amino acids. CDR1 and CDR2 (germline): SGHTA, FQGNSA. V dropped 1 base and J dropped 3; count of bases not matched to a gene: 13. The DNA of the CDR3 is TGTGCCAGCAGCTTAGTTCGTGGGGAGGGACAGGGGGCTAACAATCAGCCCCAGCATTTT. Protein sequence: CASSLVRGEGQGANNQPQHF. The complete variable domain, with remaining parts taken from reference TRBV7-2 and TRBJ1-5, reads GAGVSQSPSNKVTEKGKDVELRCDPISGHTALYWYRQSLGQGLEFLIYFQGNSAPDKSGLPSDRFSAERTGGSVSTLTIQRTQQEDSAVYLCASSLVRGEGQGANNQPQHFGDGTRLSIL.

J is TRBJ1-2 and V is TRBV5-6; possibly TRBD1 for D (5 bases). Germline loops: CDR1 SGHDT, CDR2 YYEEEE. This CDR3 region has 12 residues. The V gene lost 7 bases and the J gene lost 5 bases, with 12 bases spanning the gap. Here the CDR3 reads CASGSWGYGYTF. CDR3 coding DNA: TGTGCCAGCGGCTCCTGGGGGTATGGCTACACCTTC.

This clonotype has at least ten counts. This sequence joins TRBV20-1 and TRBJ1-5; a possible D gene is TRBD1 (6 bases). V shed 3 bases and J shed 2 bases, with 11 bases lying between them. The CDR3 runs 14 residues. The V gene's germline CDR1 is DFQATT and CDR2 SNEGSKA (reference sequence). The CDR3 here is CSARGGTRNQPQHF. The CDR3 DNA follows: TGCAGTGCTAGGGGTGGGACACGCAATCAGCCCCAGCATTTT.

This clonotype appeared many times. The rearrangement uses TRBV7-9 and TRBJ1-1; D remains unclear. The germline gives CDR1 SEHNR, CDR2 FQNEAQ (reference sequence). There are 14 residues in the CDR3. Trimming removed 5 bases at V and 3 bases at J, with 13 bases between. As DNA, the CDR3 is TGTGCCAGCAGCCTCCCCGCCCTAGACACTGAAGCTTTCTTT. Protein sequence: CASSLPALDTEAFF.

The sample holds many counts of this clonotype. The chain is built from TRBV27 and TRBJ1-4; D remains unclear. Germline lookup yields CDR1 MNHEY and CDR2 SMNVEV (reference sequence). V was pared by 5 bases and J by 5 bases, with 12 bases between. CDR3 size: 14 residues. The CDR3 sequence: CASSDTVMNEKLFF. DNA for the CDR3: TGTGCCAGCAGTGACACAGTGATGAATGAAAAACTGTTTTTT.

This rearrangement joins TRBV18 to TRBJ2-7; 7 bases map to TRBD1. Germline CDR1 and CDR2: KGHSH and LQKENI. The CDR3 has 13 residues. The junction had 7 bases not matched to a gene; V was cut back by 5 bases and J by 6 bases. The CDR3 DNA reads as TGTGCCAGCTCATCAACAGGGGTTAGCGAGCAGTACTTC. It is translated as CASSSTGVSEQYF.